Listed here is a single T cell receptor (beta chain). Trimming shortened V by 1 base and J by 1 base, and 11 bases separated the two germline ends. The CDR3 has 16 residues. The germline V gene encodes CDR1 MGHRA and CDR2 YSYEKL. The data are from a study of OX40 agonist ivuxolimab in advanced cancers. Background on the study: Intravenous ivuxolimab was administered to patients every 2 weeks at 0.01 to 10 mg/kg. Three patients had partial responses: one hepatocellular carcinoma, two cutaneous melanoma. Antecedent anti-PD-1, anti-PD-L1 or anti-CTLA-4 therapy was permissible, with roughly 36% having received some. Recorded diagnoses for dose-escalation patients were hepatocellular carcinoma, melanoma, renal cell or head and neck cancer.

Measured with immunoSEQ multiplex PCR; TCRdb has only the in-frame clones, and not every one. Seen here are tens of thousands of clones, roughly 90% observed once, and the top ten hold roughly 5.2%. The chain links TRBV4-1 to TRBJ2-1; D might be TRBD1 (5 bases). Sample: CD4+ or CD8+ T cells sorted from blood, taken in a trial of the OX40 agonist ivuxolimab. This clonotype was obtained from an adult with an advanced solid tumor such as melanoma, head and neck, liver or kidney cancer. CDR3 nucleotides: TGCGCCAGCAGCCAAGGACAGCACACATCCTACAATGAGCAGTTCTTC. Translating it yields CASSQGQHTSYNEQFF.